Listed here are 11 T cell receptor beta chains from one sample, sequenced in a study of T cell repertoires in cytomegalovirus infection. MiXCR, run by TCRdb on the reads, gives a single entry per CDR3 protein. The sample lists some 62,000 distinct CDR3 sequences; 20% to 25% were seen once. These receptors' antigens are unknown. The sequencing here drew on CD8+ T cells from cultured PBMCs, taken from culture after CMV antigen stimulation. Receptors were obtained from a human donor in good health (CMV status not recorded). Some clones in this sample may be carry-over from other donors' samples.

This clonotype has just a few counts. The V and J genes are TRBV7-8 and TRBJ2-3; D not resolved. The CDR3 totals 14 residues. V lost 2 bases and J 2 bases, leaving 8 bases between the germline ends. The V gene's germline CDR1 is SGHVS and CDR2 FQNEAQ. The CDR3 nucleotides read TGTGCCAGCAGCTTATTCCGGTCCACAGATACGCAGTATTTT. Protein sequence: CASSLFRSTDTQYF.

Only a few counts were recorded for this clonotype. CDR3 sequence (DNA): TGTGCCAGCAGTTACTCGTCAAAGACTAGCGGGCCCCGGGACGAGCAGTACTTC. The encoded protein is CASSYSSKTSGPRDEQYF. The chain couples TRBV6-2 or TRBV6-3 to TRBJ2-7; TRBD2 matches 10 bases. After removal of 0 bases from V and 5 bases from J, the junction contained 13 bases not matched to a gene. Germline V gene lookup returns CDR1 MNHEY and CDR2 SVGEGT. The CDR3 contains 18 residues.

The chain uses TRBV12-3 or TRBV12-4 and TRBJ2-7; TRBD1 agrees at 8 bases. V was clipped by 1 base and J by 4 bases; unmatched bases: 3. CDR3 length: 14 residues. CDR3 in DNA: TGTGCCAGCAGTTTAGGGACAGGGCTTTACGAGCAGTACTTC. Protein product: CASSLGTGLYEQYF.

This clonotype was recorded a few times. V usage is TRBV7-9 and J usage is TRBJ2-3; 11 nucleotides agree with TRBD2. With V trimmed by 0 bases and J by 3 bases, 2 bases remained unmatched. The CDR3 sequence is 16 residues long. Germline assignment: CDR1 SEHNR and CDR2 FQNEAQ (reference sequence). In DNA form, the CDR3 reads TGTGCCAGCAGCTTAGCAACTAGCGGGGGAACAGATACGCAGTATTTT. Translating it yields CASSLATSGGTDTQYF.

The chain carries TRBV11-2 and TRBJ1-2; D not certain. Trimming stripped 5 bases from V and 0 bases from J, with 7 bases between. The CDR3 covers 13 residues. The germline CDR1 and CDR2 sequences are SGHAT and FQNNGV. CDR3 residues: CASSVGTNYGYTF. The CDR3 DNA follows: TGTGCCAGCAGCGTTGGGACTAACTATGGCTACACCTTC.

A few counts support this clonotype. The rearrangement links TRBV15 to TRBJ1-5; TRBD1 might be the D (6 bases). The germline V gene has CDR1 LNHNV and CDR2 YYDKDF (reference sequence). Trimming shortened V by 8 bases and J by 5 bases, and 13 bases separated the two germline ends. The CDR3 extends over 13 amino acids. The CDR3 is CATGGAQHQPQHF. CDR3 DNA sequence: TGTGCCACCGGGGGGGCGCAACATCAGCCCCAGCATTTT.

This sequence joins TRBV12-3 or TRBV12-4 and TRBJ1-2; D may be TRBD1 (6 bases). The CDR3 totals 15 residues. Trimming shortened V by 5 bases and J by 4 bases, and 17 bases separated the two germline ends. The CDR3 region is CASSPKRGEGYGYTF. The CDR3 DNA is TGTGCCAGCAGTCCTAAAAGGGGGGAGGGCTATGGCTACACCTTC.

The CDR3 DNA is TGTGCCAGCAGTTACAACAGGGATGGGGCTGAAAAACTGTTTTTT. Its translation is CASSYNRDGAEKLFF. The chain is built from TRBV6-6 and TRBJ1-4; D is possibly TRBD1 (6 bases). The CDR3 length is 15 residues. Germline V gene data show CDR1 as MNHNY and CDR2 as SVGAGI (reference sequence). Trimming removed 2 bases from V and 7 bases from J, with 14 bases in between.

There are a few counts of this clonotype. A much bigger clone sits one base away, suggesting this may be a read error. The rearrangement joins TRBV12-3 or TRBV12-4 to TRBJ2-4, with D perhaps TRBD1 (6 bases). The CDR3 has 13 residues. CDR3 nucleotides: TGTGCCAGCAGTTTAACAGGGAAAAACAGTCAGTACTTC. Its protein product is CASSLTGKNSQYF.

This clonotype was picked up a small number of times. The rearrangement joins TRBV14 to TRBJ1-1; weak D call: TRBD1 (5 bases). Germline loops: CDR1 SGHDN, CDR2 FVKESK. Trimming took 5 bases from V and 6 from J, leaving 16 bases between them. The CDR3 length is 14 residues. The CDR3 spells CASSMGPPPAEAFF. Here the CDR3 DNA reads TGTGCCAGCAGCATGGGGCCACCGCCGGCTGAAGCTTTCTTT. Looking up the rest from reference TRBV14 and TRBJ1-1 gives the full variable domain: EAGVTQFPSHSVIEKGQTVTLRCDPISGHDNLYWYRRVMGKEIKFLLHFVKESKQDESGMPNNRFLAERTGGTYSTLKVQPAELEDSGVYFCASSMGPPPAEAFFGQGTRLTVV.

The chain joins TRBV12-3 or TRBV12-4 to TRBJ1-4, with D hard to call. CDR3 length: 13 residues. V was trimmed by 0 bases and J by 12 bases, leaving 11 bases between them. The CDR3 is CASSLAGWEELFF. The CDR3 DNA sequence: TGTGCCAGCAGTTTAGCCGGATGGGAGGAACTGTTTTTT.